This T cell receptor beta chain came from a study of PD-L1 blockade in urothelial cancer. Study-level information: The authors examined blood 3 weeks (second dose) and 6 weeks after treatment start. Median T cell yield from blood was fewer than 150,000.

Details on this clone: Its target is not known.

The ends were cut back, 6 bases at V and 4 bases at J, with 15 bases in the middle. Germline CDR1 reads PRHDT; CDR2 reads FYEKMQ (reference sequence). The CDR3 is 14 amino acids. Whole-study results and caveats: In blood sampled pretreatment, TCR clonality below the median predicted better survival. Tumor-associated clones in the blood of durable-benefit patients grew more at 3 weeks.

Indicated time point: peripheral blood 6 weeks after treatment start. Some clones are missing from TCRdb's copy, which holds only in-frame ones; the method was immunoSEQ multiplex PCR. This sample has about 35,000 clones, with roughly 80% found just once. The V gene is TRBV13, the J gene TRBJ1-1; D unresolved. This specimen consisted of PBMCs, obtained around atezolizumab (anti-PD-L1) treatment. The source of this sequence is a man aged 40-49 years with urothelial cancer. CDR3 region: CASRYTDAGTEAFF. DNA of the CDR3: TGTGCCAGCAGATACACAGATGCAGGCACTGAAGCTTTCTTT.